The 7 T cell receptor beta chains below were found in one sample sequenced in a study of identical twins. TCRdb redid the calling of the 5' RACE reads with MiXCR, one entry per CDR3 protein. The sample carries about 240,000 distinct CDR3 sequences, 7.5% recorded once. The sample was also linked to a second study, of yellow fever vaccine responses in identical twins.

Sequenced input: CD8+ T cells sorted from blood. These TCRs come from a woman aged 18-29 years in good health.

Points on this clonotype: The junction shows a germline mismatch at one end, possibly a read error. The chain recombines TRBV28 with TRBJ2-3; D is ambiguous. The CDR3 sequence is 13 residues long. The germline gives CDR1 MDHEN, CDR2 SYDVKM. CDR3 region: CARSFGISDTQYF. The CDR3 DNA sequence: TGTGCCAGAAGTTTTGGGATCTCAGATACGCAGTATTTT. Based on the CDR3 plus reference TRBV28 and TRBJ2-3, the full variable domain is DVKVTQSSRYLVKRTGEKVFLECVQDMDHENMFWYRQDPGLGLRLIYFSYDVKMKEKGDIPEGYSVSREKKERFSLILESASTNQTSMYLCARSFGISDTQYFGPGTRLTVL.

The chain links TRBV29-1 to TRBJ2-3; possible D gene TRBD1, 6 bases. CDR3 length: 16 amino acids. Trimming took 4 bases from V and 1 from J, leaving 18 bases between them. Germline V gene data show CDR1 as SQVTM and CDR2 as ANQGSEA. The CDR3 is CSVASGQGTGTDTQYF. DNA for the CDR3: TGCAGCGTTGCATCGGGGCAGGGGACGGGCACAGATACGCAGTATTTT.

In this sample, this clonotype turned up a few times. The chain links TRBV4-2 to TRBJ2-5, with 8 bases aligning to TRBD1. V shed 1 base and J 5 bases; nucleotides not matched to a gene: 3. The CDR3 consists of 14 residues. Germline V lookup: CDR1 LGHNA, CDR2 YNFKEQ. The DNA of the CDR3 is TGTGCCAGCAGCCAAGGGACAGGGAGGGAGACCCAGTACTTC. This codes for CASSQGTGRETQYF.

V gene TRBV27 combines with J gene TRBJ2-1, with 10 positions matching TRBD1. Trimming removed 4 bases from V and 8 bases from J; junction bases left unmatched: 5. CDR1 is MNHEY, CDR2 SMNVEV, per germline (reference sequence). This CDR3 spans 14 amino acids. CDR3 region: CASSSTGGFDEQFF. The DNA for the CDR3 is TGTGCCAGCAGTTCGACAGGGGGCTTTGATGAGCAGTTCTTC.

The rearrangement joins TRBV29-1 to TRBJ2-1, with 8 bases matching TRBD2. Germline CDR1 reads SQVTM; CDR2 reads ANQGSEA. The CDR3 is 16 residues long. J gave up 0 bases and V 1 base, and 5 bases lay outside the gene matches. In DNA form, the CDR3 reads TGCAGCGTTGAAGTAGCGGGAAGGAGCTCCTACAATGAGCAGTTCTTC. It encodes CSVEVAGRSSYNEQFF.

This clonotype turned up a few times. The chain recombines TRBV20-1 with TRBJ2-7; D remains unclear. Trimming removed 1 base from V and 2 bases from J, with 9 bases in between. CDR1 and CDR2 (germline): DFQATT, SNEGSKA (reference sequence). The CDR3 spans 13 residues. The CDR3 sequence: CSARVLTTYEQYV. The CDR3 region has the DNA TGCAGTGCTAGAGTTCTTACTACCTACGAGCAGTACGTC.

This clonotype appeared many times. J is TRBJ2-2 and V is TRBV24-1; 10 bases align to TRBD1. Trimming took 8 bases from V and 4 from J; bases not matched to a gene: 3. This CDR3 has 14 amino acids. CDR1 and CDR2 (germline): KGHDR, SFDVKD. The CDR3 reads CATTGTGVTGELFF. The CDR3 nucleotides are TGTGCCACCACCGGGACAGGGGTCACCGGGGAGCTGTTTTTT.